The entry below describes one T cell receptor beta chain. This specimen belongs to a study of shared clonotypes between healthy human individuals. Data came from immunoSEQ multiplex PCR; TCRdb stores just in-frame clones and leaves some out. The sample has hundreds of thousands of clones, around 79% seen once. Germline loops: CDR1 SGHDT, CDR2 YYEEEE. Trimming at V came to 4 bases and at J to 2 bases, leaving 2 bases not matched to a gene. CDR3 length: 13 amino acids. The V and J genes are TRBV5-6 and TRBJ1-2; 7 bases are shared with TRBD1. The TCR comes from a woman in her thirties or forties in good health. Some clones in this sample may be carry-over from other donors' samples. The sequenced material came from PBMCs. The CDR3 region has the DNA TGTGCCAGCAGCCCGACAGGGAACTATGGCTACACCTTC. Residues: CASSPTGNYGYTF.